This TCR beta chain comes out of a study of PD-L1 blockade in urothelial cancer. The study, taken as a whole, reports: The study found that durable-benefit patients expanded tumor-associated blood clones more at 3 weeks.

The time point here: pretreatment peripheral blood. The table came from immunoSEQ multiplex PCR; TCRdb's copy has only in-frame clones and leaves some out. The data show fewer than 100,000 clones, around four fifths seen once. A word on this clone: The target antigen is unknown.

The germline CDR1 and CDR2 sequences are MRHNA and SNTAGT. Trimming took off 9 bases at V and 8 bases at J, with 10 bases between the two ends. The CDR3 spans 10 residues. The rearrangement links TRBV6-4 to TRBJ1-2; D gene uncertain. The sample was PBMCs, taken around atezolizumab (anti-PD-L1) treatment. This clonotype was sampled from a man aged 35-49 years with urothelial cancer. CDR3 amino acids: CARGGEGYTF. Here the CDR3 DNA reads TGTGCCAGGGGTGGGGAGGGCTACACCTTC.